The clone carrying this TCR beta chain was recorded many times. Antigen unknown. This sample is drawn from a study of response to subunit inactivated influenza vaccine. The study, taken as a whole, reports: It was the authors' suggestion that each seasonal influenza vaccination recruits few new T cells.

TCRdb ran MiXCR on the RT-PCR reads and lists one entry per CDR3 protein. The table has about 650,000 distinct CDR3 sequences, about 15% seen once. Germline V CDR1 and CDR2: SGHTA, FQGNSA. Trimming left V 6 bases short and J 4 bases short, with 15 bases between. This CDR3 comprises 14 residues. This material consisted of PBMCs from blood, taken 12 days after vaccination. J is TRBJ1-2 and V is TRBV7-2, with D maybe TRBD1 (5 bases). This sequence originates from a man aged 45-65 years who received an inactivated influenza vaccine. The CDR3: CASSPQTGFYGYTF. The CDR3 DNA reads TGTGCCAGCAGTCCCCAAACAGGTTTCTATGGCTACACCTTC.